This T cell receptor (beta chain) was profiled in a study of Graves' ophthalmopathy and Graves' hyperthyroidism. RNA served as the template for amplifying TCR beta CDR3 regions. After a first-round RT-PCR with HTBI primers, a second-round multiplex PCR was run. TCRdb re-analysed the multiplex PCR reads in MiXCR, keeping a single row per CDR3 protein. Of over a million distinct CDR3 sequences in the sample, about 36% were seen once. Trimming took 0 bases from V and 9 from J; bases not matched to a gene: 10. Per the germline V gene, CDR1 is SGHVS and CDR2 is FNYEAQ. This CDR3 spans 15 amino acids. This clonotype was recorded at least ten times.

The TCR was taken from an adult man with Graves' hyperthyroidism. The chain has TRBV7-6 and TRBJ2-7; 8 bases are shared with TRBD1. The sample was peripheral blood or thyroid tissue (not recorded which). The CDR3 region has the DNA TGTGCCAGCAGCTTAGCGGGGCTGACAGGGGAAGTGCAGTACTTC. It yields the protein CASSLAGLTGEVQYF. The full variable domain, in which reference TRBV7-6 and TRBJ2-7 provide the parts outside the CDR3, is GAGVSQSPRYKVTKRGQDVALRCDPISGHVSLYWYRQALGQGPEFLTYFNYEAQQDKSGLPNDRFSAERPEGSISTLTIQRTEQRDSAMYRCASSLAGLTGEVQYFGPGTRLTVT.